A single sample is the source of the 24 T cell receptor beta chains below, sequenced in a study of blood T cell repertoires in COVID-19. Profiled with immunoSEQ multiplex PCR; TCRdb holds only in-frame clones, not every one. The table records some 250,000 clones, approximately 83% of them present only once. Source material: peripheral blood. Receptors were obtained from a woman at least 80 years old with acute or convalescent COVID-19.

This clone is a singleton in its sample. The V gene is TRBV11-2, the J gene TRBJ2-4, with 7 bases that match TRBD2. V shed 8 bases and J 6 bases; nucleotides not matched to a gene: 7. The CDR3 is 13 residues long. Germline V gene sequence: CDR1 SGHAT, CDR2 FQNNGV. The CDR3 DNA sequence: TGTGCCAGCCGCCGGGGAGGGTCAAACATTCAGTACTTC. This codes for CASRRGGSNIQYF.

The V and J genes are TRBV5-8 and TRBJ2-7; TRBD2 might be the D (6 bases). The CDR3 extends over 15 amino acids. Per the germline V gene, CDR1 is SGHTS and CDR2 is YDEGEE. V lost 0 bases and J lost 4, with 14 bases in between. This CDR3 reads CASSLGPAGRYEQYF. In DNA form, the CDR3 reads TGTGCCAGCAGCTTGGGGCCAGCGGGCAGATACGAGCAGTACTTC.

V and J are TRBV27 and TRBJ1-4; the D is unclear. Germline V gene lookup returns CDR1 MNHEY and CDR2 SMNVEV (reference sequence). This CDR3 spans 15 amino acids. Trimming stripped 5 bases from V and 0 bases from J, with 10 bases between. The DNA of the CDR3 is TGTGCCAGCAGTCCCCGGCGGGCAACTAATGAAAAACTGTTTTTT. Amino acids: CASSPRRATNEKLFF.

This clone was counted only a few times. The chain joins TRBV4-2 to TRBJ2-2; tentatively, D is TRBD1 (7 bases). Germline V CDR1 and CDR2: LGHNA, YNFKEQ. The CDR3 runs to 17 residues. V gave up 2 bases and J gave up 4 bases, with 17 bases separating them. This CDR3 reads CASSQFGNRGGTGELFF. The CDR3 region has the DNA TGTGCCAGCAGCCAATTCGGGAACAGGGGAGGCACCGGGGAGCTGTTTTTT.

The rearrangement links TRBV2 to TRBJ1-1, with D possibly matching TRBD1 (6 bases). CDR1 and CDR2 (germline): SNHLY, FYNNEI. Trimming pared 6 bases from V and 6 bases from J, leaving 17 bases between. CDR3 size: 14 residues. The CDR3 sequence: CASRPTGLGSEAFF. The CDR3 region has the DNA TGTGCCAGCAGACCAACAGGGTTAGGGTCTGAAGCTTTCTTT.

This clone showed up just a few times. The CDR3 sequence: CASRGVWSYEQYF. The CDR3, as DNA: TGTGCCAGCCGGGGGGTATGGTCCTACGAGCAGTACTTC. The V call is TRBV6-5, the J call TRBJ2-7; 7 bases agree with TRBD2. The CDR3 spans 13 residues. V trimming: 8 bases; J trimming: 1 base; junction bases outside the gene matches: 5. Looked up from germline, CDR1 is MNHEY and CDR2 is SVGAGI.

This chain connects TRBV7-9 to TRBJ2-6, with D hard to call. The V end lost 5 bases, the J end lost 1 base, and 6 bases lay between the germline ends. CDR1 and CDR2 (germline): SEHNR, FQNEAQ (reference sequence). The CDR3 runs 14 residues. CDR3 sequence (DNA): TGTGCCAGCAGCCCCCAATCTGGGGCCAACGTCCTGACTTTC. Amino acid sequence: CASSPQSGANVLTF.

The chain uses TRBV7-9 and TRBJ2-3, with 10 bases identical to TRBD2. The CDR3 runs 15 residues. Trimming took 5 bases from V and 1 from J; bases not matched to a gene: 3. Germline V gene data show CDR1 as SEHNR and CDR2 as FQNEAQ (reference sequence). The CDR3 nucleotides are TGTGCCAGCAGCCGAGGGACTAGCGGCACAGATACGCAGTATTTT. It specifies CASSRGTSGTDTQYF.

This clone occurred once. This chain links TRBV7-6 with TRBJ1-5; possible D gene TRBD1, 6 bases. The germline CDR1 and CDR2 sequences are SGHVS and FNYEAQ. The CDR3 length is 16 residues. Deletions cut 5 bases from V and 6 bases from J, with 20 bases between. The DNA of the CDR3 is TGTGCCAGCAGCCCGAACTTGGGGGCGAAGGGTCAGCCCCAGCATTTT. Protein product: CASSPNLGAKGQPQHF.

The genes are TRBV18 and TRBJ2-7; TRBD1 agrees at 8 bases. V gave up 3 bases and J gave up 4 bases; unmatched junction bases: 8. The CDR3 runs to 15 residues. The germline V gene encodes CDR1 KGHSH and CDR2 LQKENI. The CDR3 spells CASSPPGTGGYEQYF. CDR3 bases: TGTGCCAGCTCACCGCCCGGGACAGGTGGGTACGAGCAGTACTTC.

The chain employs TRBV11-2 and TRBJ1-2, with D maybe TRBD1 (5 bases). This CDR3 comprises 13 residues. Germline-derived CDR1 and CDR2 are SGHAT and FQNNGV. V was pared by 0 bases and J by 7 bases, with 9 bases between. Written as DNA, the CDR3 is TGTGCCAGCAGCTTAGAGGGGGGAATTGGCTACACCTTC. It yields the protein CASSLEGGIGYTF. The variable domain in full, with the rest retrieved from reference TRBV11-2 and TRBJ1-2, is EAGVAQSPRYKIIEKRQSVAFWCNPISGHATLYWYQQILGQGPKLLIQFQNNGVVDDSQLPKDRFSAERLKGVDSTLKIQPAKLEDSAVYLCASSLEGGIGYTFGSGTRLTVV.

This chain links TRBV23-1 with TRBJ1-1, with D possibly TRBD1 on 6 matching bases. TRBV23-1 is an open reading frame whose function is uncertain. This CDR3 has 14 amino acids. V gave up 4 bases and J gave up 4 bases, with 13 bases separating them. The CDR3 spells CASSPAGACTEAFF. CDR3 DNA sequence: TGCGCCAGCAGTCCCGCGGGGGCTTGCACTGAAGCTTTCTTT.

This clone was detected only once. V is TRBV7-3 and J is TRBJ2-7; D might be TRBD2 (5 bases). Germline lookup yields CDR1 SGHTA and CDR2 FQGTGA. The V end lost 3 bases, the J end lost 7 bases, and 13 bases lay between the germline ends. The CDR3 has 13 amino acids. The CDR3 DNA follows: TGTGCCAGCAGCTTTCCCCCGGGATCTGAGCAGTACTTC. It translates to CASSFPPGSEQYF.

The J gene is TRBJ2-7, the V gene TRBV5-4, with 7 bases that match TRBD1. V gave up 0 bases and J gave up 5 bases; unmatched junction bases: 14. The CDR3 length is 17 residues. CDR1 is SGHNT, CDR2 YYREEE, per germline (reference sequence). This CDR3 reads CASSLVPTGSPFNEQYF. CDR3 nucleotides: TGTGCCAGCAGCTTGGTGCCGACAGGGTCCCCCTTTAACGAGCAGTACTTC.

The chain employs TRBV7-8 and TRBJ2-7; 7 bases fit TRBD1. Trimming cost V 4 bases and J 2 bases; bases outside gene matches: 8. The germline V gene has CDR1 SGHVS and CDR2 FQNEAQ. The CDR3 is 15 amino acids. The CDR3 DNA reads as TGTGCCAGCAGCTCCTACAGGGGTTTCGCCTACGAGCAGTACTTC. It is translated as CASSSYRGFAYEQYF.

This clone occurred once. V and J are TRBV7-9 and TRBJ2-3; TRBD1 agrees at 10 bases. With V trimmed by 5 bases and J by 4 bases, 3 bases remained unmatched. Germline CDR1 is SEHNR and CDR2 is FQNEAQ (reference sequence). The CDR3 consists of 14 residues. The CDR3 sequence is CASSTGQGPDTQYF. The CDR3 coding sequence is TGTGCCAGCAGCACGGGACAGGGGCCAGATACGCAGTATTTT.

The chain recombines TRBV28 with TRBJ2-5; TRBD1 matches 8 bases. From germline, CDR1 is MDHEN and CDR2 SYDVKM. The CDR3 spans 15 residues. V was clipped by 8 bases and J by 5 bases; unmatched bases: 13. The CDR3 bases are TGTGCCAGCCATACTCGACAGGGGCCTGGGGAGACCCAGTACTTC. Translating it yields CASHTRQGPGETQYF.

V and J are TRBV19 and TRBJ2-7; D is unclear. This CDR3 contains 14 residues. With 6 bases removed from V and 0 bases from J, the gap between germline ends came to 12 bases. CDR1 and CDR2 from the germline V gene are LNHDA and SQIVND (reference sequence). Here the CDR3 reads CASRSTHLSYEQYF. For the CDR3, the DNA is TGTGCCAGTAGGTCTACGCACCTCTCCTACGAGCAGTACTTC. The full variable domain, its missing parts supplied by reference TRBV19 and TRBJ2-7, is DGGITQSPKYLFRKEGQNVTLSCEQNLNHDAMYWYRQDPGQGLRLIYYSQIVNDFQKGDIAEGYSVSREKKESFPLTVTSAQKNPTAFYLCASRSTHLSYEQYFGPGTRLTVT.

The chain recombines TRBV10-3 with TRBJ2-3; tentative D call: TRBD1 (5 bases). Germline loops: CDR1 ENHRY, CDR2 SYGVKD. With 0 bases removed from V and 4 bases from J, the gap between germline ends came to 14 bases. The CDR3 loop spans 16 amino acids. The CDR3 region has the DNA TGTGCCATCAGTGAGTCGCTGGGCAGGGTCCCAGATACGCAGTATTTT. Amino acid sequence: CAISESLGRVPDTQYF.

This sequence joins TRBV29-1 and TRBJ2-1; maybe TRBD1 (5 bases). Trimming took off 4 bases at V and 3 bases at J, with 10 bases between the two ends. Germline CDR1 is SQVTM and CDR2 is ANQGSEA. CDR3 size: 13 residues. This CDR3 reads CSVVTEIYNEQFF. In nucleotides, the CDR3 is TGCAGCGTTGTGACAGAGATCTACAATGAGCAGTTCTTC.

The V and J genes are TRBV7-2 and TRBJ2-5, with D possibly matching TRBD1 (5 bases). Germline-derived CDR1 and CDR2 are SGHTA and FQGNSA. V was shortened by 5 bases and J by 1 base, with 14 bases between the two germline ends. The CDR3 consists of 15 residues. DNA of the CDR3: TGTGCCAGCAGCCGGACCTACAGGCTCCAAGAGACCCAGTACTTC. It encodes CASSRTYRLQETQYF.

A few counts support this clone. This chain joins TRBV6-5 and TRBJ1-6; D unclear. Germline V gives CDR1 MNHEY, CDR2 SVGAGI. Trimming removed 2 bases at V and 9 bases at J, with 8 bases between. CDR3 length: 13 amino acids. The CDR3 nucleotides are TGTGCCAGCAGTTACCGCGTTGGTTCACCCCTCCACTTT. Protein product: CASSYRVGSPLHF.

The V gene is TRBV10-2, the J gene TRBJ1-1; TRBD1 matches at 8 bases. Trimming removed 11 bases from V and 4 bases from J; junction bases left unmatched: 9. The CDR3 contains 13 residues. CDR1 is WSHSY, CDR2 SAAADI, per germline. Here the CDR3 reads CAVNTGGGTEAFF. The CDR3, as DNA: TGCGCCGTTAACACAGGGGGGGGCACTGAAGCTTTCTTT.

This chain joins TRBV18 and TRBJ1-1; TRBD1 matches 7 bases. The CDR3 runs 13 residues. Germline values: CDR1 KGHSH, CDR2 LQKENI. Trimming at V came to 8 bases and at J to 5 bases, leaving 8 bases not matched to a gene. The CDR3: CASAGRGQTEAFF. The DNA of the CDR3 is TGTGCCAGCGCCGGGAGGGGGCAGACTGAAGCTTTCTTT.